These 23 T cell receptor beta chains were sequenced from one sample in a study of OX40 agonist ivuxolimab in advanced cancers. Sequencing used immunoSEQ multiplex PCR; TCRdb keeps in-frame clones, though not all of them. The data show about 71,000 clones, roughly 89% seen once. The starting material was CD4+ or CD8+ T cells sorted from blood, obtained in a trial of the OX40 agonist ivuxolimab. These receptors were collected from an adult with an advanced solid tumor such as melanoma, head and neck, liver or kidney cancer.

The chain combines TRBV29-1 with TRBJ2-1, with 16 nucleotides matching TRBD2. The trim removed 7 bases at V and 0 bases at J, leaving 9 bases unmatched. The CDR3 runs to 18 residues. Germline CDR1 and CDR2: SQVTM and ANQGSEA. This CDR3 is CSAPRGTSGRGSYNEQFF. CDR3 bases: TGCAGCGCTCCCCGGGGGACTAGCGGGAGGGGCTCCTACAATGAGCAGTTCTTC.

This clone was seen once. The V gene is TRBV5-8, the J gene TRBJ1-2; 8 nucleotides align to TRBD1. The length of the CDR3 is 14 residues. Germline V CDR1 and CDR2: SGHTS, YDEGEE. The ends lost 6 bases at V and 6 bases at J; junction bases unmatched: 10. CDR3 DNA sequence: TGTGCCAGCACCTGGACAGGGAGCCTTGATGGCTACACCTTC. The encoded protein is CASTWTGSLDGYTF.

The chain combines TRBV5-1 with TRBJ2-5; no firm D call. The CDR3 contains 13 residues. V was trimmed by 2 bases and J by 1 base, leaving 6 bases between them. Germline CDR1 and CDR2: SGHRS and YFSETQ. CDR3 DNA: TGCGCCAGCAGCTTCGGCAGCCAAGAGACCCAGTACTTC. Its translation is CASSFGSQETQYF.

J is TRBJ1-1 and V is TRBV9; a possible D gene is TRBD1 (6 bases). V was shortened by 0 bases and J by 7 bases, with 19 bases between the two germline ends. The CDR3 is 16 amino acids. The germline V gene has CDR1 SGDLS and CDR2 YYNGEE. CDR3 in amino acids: CASSVGGRMGASEAFF. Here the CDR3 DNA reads TGTGCCAGCAGCGTAGGAGGCAGGATGGGGGCCAGTGAAGCTTTCTTT.

This CDR3 is CASSFAGHTEAFF. CDR3 coding DNA: TGTGCCAGCAGCTTCGCCGGGCACACTGAAGCTTTCTTT. This rearrangement joins TRBV7-3 to TRBJ1-1; D is unresolved. Germline V gives CDR1 SGHTA, CDR2 FQGTGA. CDR3 length: 13 amino acids. Trimming shortened V by 3 bases and J by 3 bases, and 8 bases separated the two germline ends.

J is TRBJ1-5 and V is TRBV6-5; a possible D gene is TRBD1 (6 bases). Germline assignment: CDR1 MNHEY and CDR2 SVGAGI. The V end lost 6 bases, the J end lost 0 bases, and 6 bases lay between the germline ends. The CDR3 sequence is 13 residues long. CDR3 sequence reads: CASRDSSNQPQHF. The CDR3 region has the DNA TGTGCCAGCAGGGACAGTAGCAATCAGCCCCAGCATTTT.

The CDR3 DNA reads as TGTGCCAGCAGAACTGGATCCCGGGGCAACGAGCAGTACTTC. Translation: CASRTGSRGNEQYF. The chain employs TRBV5-4 and TRBJ2-7; possibly TRBD1 or TRBD2 for D (5 bases each). Trimming took 5 bases from V and 5 from J, leaving 17 bases between them. Per germline, CDR1 SGHNT and CDR2 YYREEE (reference sequence). The CDR3 consists of 14 residues. Complete variable domain (other parts from reference TRBV5-4 and TRBJ2-7): ETGVTQSPTHLIKTRGQQVTLRCSSQSGHNTVSWYQQALGQGPQFIFQYYREEENGRGNFPPRFSGLQFPNYSSELNVNALELDDSALYLCASRTGSRGNEQYFGPGTRLTVT.

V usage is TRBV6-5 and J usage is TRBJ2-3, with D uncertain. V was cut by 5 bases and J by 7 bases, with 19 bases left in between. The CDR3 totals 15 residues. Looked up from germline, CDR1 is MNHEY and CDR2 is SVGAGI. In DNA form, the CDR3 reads TGTGCCAGCAGTCCCGGGCCCCCCTCCATGCATACGCAGTATTTT. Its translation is CASSPGPPSMHTQYF.

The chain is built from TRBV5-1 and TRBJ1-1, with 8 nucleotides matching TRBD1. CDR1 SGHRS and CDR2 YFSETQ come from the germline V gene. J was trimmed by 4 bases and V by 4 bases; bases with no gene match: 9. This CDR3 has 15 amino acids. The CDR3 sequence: CASSAGQGGVTEAFF. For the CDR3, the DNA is TGCGCCAGCAGCGCAGGACAGGGAGGGGTCACTGAAGCTTTCTTT.

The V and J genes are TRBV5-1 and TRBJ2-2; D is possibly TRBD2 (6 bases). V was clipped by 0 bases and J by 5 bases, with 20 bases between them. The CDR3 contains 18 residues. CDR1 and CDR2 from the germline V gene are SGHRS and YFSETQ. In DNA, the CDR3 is TGCGCCAGCAGCTTGGTGTACGGGAGCGGGCGGTTTACCGGGGAGCTGTTTTTT. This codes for CASSLVYGSGRFTGELFF.

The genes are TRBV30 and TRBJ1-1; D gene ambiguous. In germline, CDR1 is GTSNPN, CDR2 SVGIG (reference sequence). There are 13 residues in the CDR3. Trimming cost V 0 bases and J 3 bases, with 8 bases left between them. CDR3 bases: TGTGCCTGGAGTGTTTCTTGGTACACTGAAGCTTTCTTT. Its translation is CAWSVSWYTEAFF.

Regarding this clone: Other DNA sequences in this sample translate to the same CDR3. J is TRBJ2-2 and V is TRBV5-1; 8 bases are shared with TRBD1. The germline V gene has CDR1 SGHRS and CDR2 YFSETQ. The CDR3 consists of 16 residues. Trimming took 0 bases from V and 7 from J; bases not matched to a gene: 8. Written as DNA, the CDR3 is TGCGCCAGCAGCTTGGACGGTCAGGGGGCATTCGGGGAGCTGTTTTTT. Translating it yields CASSLDGQGAFGELFF. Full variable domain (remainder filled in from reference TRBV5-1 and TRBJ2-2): KAGVTQTPRYLIKTRGQQVTLSCSPISGHRSVSWYQQTPGQGLQFLFEYFSETQRNKGNFPGRFSGRQFSNSRSEMNVSTLELGDSALYLCASSLDGQGAFGELFFGEGSRLTVL.

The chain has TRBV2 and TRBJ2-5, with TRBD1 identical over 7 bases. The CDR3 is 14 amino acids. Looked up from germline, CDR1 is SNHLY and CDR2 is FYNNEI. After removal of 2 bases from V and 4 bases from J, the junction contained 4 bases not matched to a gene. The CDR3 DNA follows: TGTGCCAGCAGTGAACAGGGGGTACGAGAGACCCAGTACTTC. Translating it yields CASSEQGVRETQYF.

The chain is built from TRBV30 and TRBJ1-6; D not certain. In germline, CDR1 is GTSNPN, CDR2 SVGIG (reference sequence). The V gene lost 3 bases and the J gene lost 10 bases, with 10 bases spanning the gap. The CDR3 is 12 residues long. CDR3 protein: CAWSTSGSPLHF. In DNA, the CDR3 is TGTGCCTGGAGCACCAGTGGGTCACCCCTCCACTTT.

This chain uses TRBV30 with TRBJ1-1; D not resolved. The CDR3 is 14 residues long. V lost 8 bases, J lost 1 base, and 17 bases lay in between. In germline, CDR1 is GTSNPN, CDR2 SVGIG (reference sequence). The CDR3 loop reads CALLLAAQNTEAFF. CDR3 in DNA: TGTGCCCTACTCTTGGCAGCCCAGAACACTGAAGCTTTCTTT.

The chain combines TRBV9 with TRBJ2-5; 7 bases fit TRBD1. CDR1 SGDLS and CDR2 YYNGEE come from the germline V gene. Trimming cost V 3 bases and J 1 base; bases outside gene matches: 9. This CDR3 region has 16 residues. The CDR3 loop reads CASSAHIHRGQETQYF. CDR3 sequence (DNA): TGTGCCAGCAGCGCGCATATTCACAGGGGCCAAGAGACCCAGTACTTC.

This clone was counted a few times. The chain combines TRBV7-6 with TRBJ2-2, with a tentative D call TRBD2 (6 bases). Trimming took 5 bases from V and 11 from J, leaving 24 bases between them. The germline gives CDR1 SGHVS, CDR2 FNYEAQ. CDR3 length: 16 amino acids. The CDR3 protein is CASSRAPLRGRGELFF. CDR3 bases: TGTGCCAGCAGCAGGGCTCCCCTCCGGGGGAGAGGAGAGCTGTTTTTT.

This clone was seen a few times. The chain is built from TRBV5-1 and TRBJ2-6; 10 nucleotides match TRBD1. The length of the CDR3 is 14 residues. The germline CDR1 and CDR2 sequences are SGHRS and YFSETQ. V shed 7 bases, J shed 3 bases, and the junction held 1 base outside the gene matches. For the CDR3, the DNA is TGCGCCAGCGGACAGGGGGATGGGGCCAACGTCCTGACTTTC. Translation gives CASGQGDGANVLTF.

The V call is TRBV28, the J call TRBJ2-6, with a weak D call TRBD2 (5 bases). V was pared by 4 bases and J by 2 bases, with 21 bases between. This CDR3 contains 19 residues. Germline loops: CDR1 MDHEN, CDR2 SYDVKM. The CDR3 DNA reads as TGTGCCAGCAGTTCCGGACGGATCCTCGGGGATCCTGGGGCCAACGTCCTGACTTTC. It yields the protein CASSSGRILGDPGANVLTF.

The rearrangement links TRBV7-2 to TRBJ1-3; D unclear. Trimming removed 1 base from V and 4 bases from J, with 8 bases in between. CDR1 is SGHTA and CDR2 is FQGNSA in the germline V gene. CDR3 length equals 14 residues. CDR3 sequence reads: CASSLVSGGNTIYF. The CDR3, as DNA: TGTGCCAGCAGCTTAGTCTCAGGCGGAAACACCATATATTTT.

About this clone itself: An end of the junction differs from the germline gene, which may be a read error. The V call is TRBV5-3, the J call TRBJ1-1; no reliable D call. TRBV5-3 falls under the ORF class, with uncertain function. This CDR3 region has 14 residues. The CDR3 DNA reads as TGTGCCAGCAGCTTCTCGACGGGGAACACTGAAGCTTTCTTT. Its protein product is CASSFSTGNTEAFF.

CDR3 coding DNA: TGTGCCAGCACTCGAGAGGGGGCGCCGGTCACTGAAGCTTTCTTT. This gives the protein CASTREGAPVTEAFF. The rearrangement links TRBV27 to TRBJ1-1; 7 bases line up with TRBD1. The junction had 12 bases not matched to a gene; V was cut back by 7 bases and J by 4 bases. CDR1 and CDR2 (germline): MNHEY, SMNVEV (reference sequence). CDR3 length: 15 amino acids.

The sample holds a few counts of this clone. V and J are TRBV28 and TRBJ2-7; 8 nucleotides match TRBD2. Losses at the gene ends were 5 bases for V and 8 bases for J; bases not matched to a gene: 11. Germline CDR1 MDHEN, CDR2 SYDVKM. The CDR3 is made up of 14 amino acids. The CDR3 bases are TGTGCCAGCAGTCGGACAGCGGGAGTAGGAAAGCAGTACTTC. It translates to CASSRTAGVGKQYF.